The next 7 T cell receptor beta chains were all read from a single sample in a study of CXCR3-negative and CXCR3-positive naive CD8 T cells. All TRB cDNA libraries came from 5' RACE performed with UMI labels. No DNA is given; TCRdb re-called the 5' RACE reads and lists each CDR3 protein once. The table gives tens of thousands of distinct CDR3 sequences; the top ten clones make up around 1% of it. Sequencing was done on a sample of naive CXCR3- CD8+ T cells from blood. This sample's subset: CD45RO-CCR7+CD27+CD95- naive CD8+ T cells lacking CXCR3 (TNR3-). The receptors shown here come from a human donor in good health. Some clones in this sample may be carry-over from other donors' samples.

The chain employs TRBV28 and TRBJ1-2; TCRdb picks TRBD1, but there is no DNA to check that call. The CDR3 extends over 16 amino acids. Germline lookup yields CDR1 MDHEN and CDR2 SYDVKM. CDR3 protein: CASSSEPGQGVYGYTF.

This chain uses TRBV12-3 or TRBV12-4 with TRBJ2-7; the D call of TRBD1 rests on TCRdb alone, since no DNA is present to check it. This CDR3 region has 12 residues. Here the CDR3 reads CASSLGGNEQYF.

This rearrangement joins TRBV29-1 to TRBJ2-7; TCRdb outputs TRBD2, but without DNA this stays unchecked. Looked up from germline, CDR1 is SQVTM and CDR2 is ANQGSEA. CDR3 length: 13 amino acids. CDR3 sequence reads: CSVFGPGGDEQYF.

The rearrangement uses TRBV29-1 and TRBJ1-1; TCRdb's D call, TRBD1, is unchecked because there is no DNA. The germline V gene has CDR1 SQVTM and CDR2 ANQGSEA. There are 12 residues in the CDR3. CDR3 in amino acids: CSVWTLDAEAFF.

This sequence joins TRBV15 and TRBJ2-2; TCRdb calls TRBD1, which cannot be checked without DNA. CDR3 length equals 17 residues. The germline gives CDR1 LNHNV, CDR2 YYDKDF (reference sequence). CDR3 loop: CATSRAMLLGDTGELFF.

The J gene is TRBJ1-1, the V gene TRBV7-9; TCRdb indicates TRBD1, and absent DNA this call remains unverified. Germline V gives CDR1 SEHNR, CDR2 FQNEAQ (reference sequence). The length of the CDR3 is 15 residues. The CDR3 is CASSSLSPMNTEAFF.

V and J are TRBV20-1 and TRBJ2-1; no DNA is available, so the TRBD2 call from TCRdb remains unchecked. Germline lookup yields CDR1 DFQATT and CDR2 SNEGSKA (reference sequence). This CDR3 spans 16 amino acids. CDR3 sequence reads: CSARDSAGGPYNEQFF.